The clone carrying this T cell receptor beta chain was observed a handful of times. The data belong to a study of CD8+CD57+ T cells in acquired aplastic anemia. For the study at large: When averaged, DNA from sorted CD4+ and CD8+ cells came to around 3.1 ug.

In germline, CDR1 is SGHTA, CDR2 FQGNSA. The CDR3 contains 14 residues. With V trimmed by 6 bases and J by 6 bases, 6 bases remained unmatched. The use of genomic DNA as template underpinned the TCR beta VDJ and CDR3 profiling. TCRdb recomputed calls from the reads with MiXCR, one row per CDR3 protein. The data show about 150,000 distinct CDR3 sequences, 40% to 65% seen once. By flow cytometry, patients selected for sequencing had shown an expansion of CD8+CD57+ cells. Source material: sorted CD4+, CD8+, or CD8+CD57+ T cells (not recorded which) from PBMCs. This sequence joins TRBV7-2 and TRBJ2-3, with 10 bases that match TRBD1. This TCR derives from a human donor with aplastic anemia. The CDR3 here is CASRDRGRLDTQYF. For the CDR3, the DNA is TGTGCCAGCAGAGACAGGGGGCGATTGGATACGCAGTATTTT.